This T cell receptor (beta chain) was sequenced for a study of blood T cell repertoires in COVID-19. Study background: COVID-19 samples from acute and convalescent phases originated in the United States, Italy and Spain. PBMCs, B-cell-depleted T cells, or T cells were the source of the cDNA or gDNA that made up the material.

The junction had 8 bases not matched to a gene; V was cut back by 8 bases and J by 4 bases. Germline CDR1 MDHEN, CDR2 SYDVKM. The CDR3 runs to 14 residues. This clone was seen once. Per the original data handling: Nucleated cell number was recorded as an estimate derived from reference gene primer amplification. The protocol was immunoSEQ multiplex PCR, while the TCRdb copy is restricted to in-frame clones and leaves out a portion. V and J calls and clone size are given by that table; D and trimming were obtained from the DNA. Seen here are more than 110,000 clones, around nine tenths observed once, and the top ten hold 10%.

The sequence came from a man over 45 with active or convalescent COVID-19. The sample consisted of peripheral blood. The V and J genes are TRBV28 and TRBJ1-5, with TRBD1 matching over 7 bases. In DNA, the CDR3 is TGTGCCAGCCGCTGGGACAGCACAAATCAGCCCCAGCATTTT. Its translation: CASRWDSTNQPQHF.